A single TCR beta chain is shown here with its context. Clones were sequenced by immunoSEQ multiplex PCR, and TCRdb holds only the in-frame ones, with some missing. This sample has approximately 95,000 clones; 75% to 85% occur once, and the top ten carry under 4%. The data originate from a study of radiotherapy plus CTLA-4 blockade in lung cancer. After removal of 4 bases from V and 9 bases from J, the junction contained 9 bases not matched to a gene. Germline CDR1 is SGHRS and CDR2 is YFSETQ. The CDR3 is 16 amino acids. The specimen comprised peripheral blood, sampled from a patient treated with radiotherapy plus ipilimumab. This rearrangement joins TRBV5-1 to TRBJ2-1, with TRBD2 identical over 14 bases. The TCR sequence derives from a human donor with non-small cell lung cancer who had a partial response to radiotherapy plus ipilimumab. In DNA form, the CDR3 reads TGCGCCAGCAGCAAGGGACTAGCGGGAGTGGTGGTTGAGCAGTTCTTC. Translated: CASSKGLAGVVVEQFF.